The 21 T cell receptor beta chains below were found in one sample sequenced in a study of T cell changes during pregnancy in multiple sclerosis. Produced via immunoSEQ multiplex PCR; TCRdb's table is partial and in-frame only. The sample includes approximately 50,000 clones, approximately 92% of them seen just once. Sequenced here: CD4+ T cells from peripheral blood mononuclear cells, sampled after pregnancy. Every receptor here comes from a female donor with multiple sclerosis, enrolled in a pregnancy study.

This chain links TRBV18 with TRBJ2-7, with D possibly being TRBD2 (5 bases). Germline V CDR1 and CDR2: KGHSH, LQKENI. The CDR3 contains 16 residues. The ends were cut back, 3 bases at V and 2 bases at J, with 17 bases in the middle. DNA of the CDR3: TGTGCCAGCTCACCCCTGACTATAGGTTCTACCTACGAGCAGTACTTC. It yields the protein CASSPLTIGSTYEQYF.

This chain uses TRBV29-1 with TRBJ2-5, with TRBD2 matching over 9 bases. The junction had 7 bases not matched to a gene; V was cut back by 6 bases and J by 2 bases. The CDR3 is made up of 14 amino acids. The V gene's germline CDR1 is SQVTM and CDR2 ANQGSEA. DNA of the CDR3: TGCAGCGTCAGGGTGACTAGCGGACAAGAGACCCAGTACTTC. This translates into CSVRVTSGQETQYF.

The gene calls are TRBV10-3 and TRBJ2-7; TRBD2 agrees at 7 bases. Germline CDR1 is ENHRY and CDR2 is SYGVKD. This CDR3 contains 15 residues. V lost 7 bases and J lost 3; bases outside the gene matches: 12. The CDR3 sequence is CAIMGGDRGIYEQYF. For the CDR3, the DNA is TGTGCCATCATGGGAGGGGATAGAGGCATCTACGAGCAGTACTTC.

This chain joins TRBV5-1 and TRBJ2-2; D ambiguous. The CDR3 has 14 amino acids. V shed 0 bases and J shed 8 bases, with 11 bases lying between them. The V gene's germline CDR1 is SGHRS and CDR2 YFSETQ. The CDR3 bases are TGCGCCAGCAGCTTGGGGAGCCTCGGAGGGGAGCTGTTTTTT. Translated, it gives CASSLGSLGGELFF.

The CDR3 protein is CASSIDSFTGELFF. The CDR3 coding sequence is TGTGCCAGTAGTATTGACAGCTTCACCGGGGAGCTGTTTTTT. The gene calls are TRBV19 and TRBJ2-2, with D possibly matching TRBD1 (5 bases). The V end was cut by 3 bases, the J end by 4 bases, with 9 bases between. Looked up from germline, CDR1 is LNHDA and CDR2 is SQIVND (reference sequence). This CDR3 spans 14 amino acids.

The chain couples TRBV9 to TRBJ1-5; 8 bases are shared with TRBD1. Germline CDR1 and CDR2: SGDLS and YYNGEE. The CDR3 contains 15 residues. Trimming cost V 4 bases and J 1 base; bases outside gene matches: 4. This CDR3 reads CASSRTGGSNQPQHF. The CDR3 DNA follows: TGTGCCAGCAGCCGAACAGGGGGAAGCAATCAGCCCCAGCATTTT. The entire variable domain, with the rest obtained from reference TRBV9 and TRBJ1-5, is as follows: DSGVTQTPKHLITATGQRVTLRCSPRSGDLSVYWYQQSLDQGLQFLIQYYNGEERAKGNILERFSAQQFPDLHSELNLSSLELGDSALYFCASSRTGGSNQPQHFGDGTRLSIL.

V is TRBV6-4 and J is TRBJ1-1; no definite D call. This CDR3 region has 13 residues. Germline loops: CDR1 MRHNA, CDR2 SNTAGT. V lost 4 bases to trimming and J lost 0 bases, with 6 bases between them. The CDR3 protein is CASSAGMNTEAFF. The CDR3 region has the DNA TGTGCCAGCAGTGCGGGGATGAACACTGAAGCTTTCTTT.

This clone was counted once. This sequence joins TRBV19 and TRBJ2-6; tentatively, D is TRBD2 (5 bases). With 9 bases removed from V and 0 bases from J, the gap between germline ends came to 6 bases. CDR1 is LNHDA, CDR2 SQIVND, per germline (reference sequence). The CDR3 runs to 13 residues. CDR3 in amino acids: CASGDSGANVLTF. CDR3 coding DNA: TGTGCCAGCGGGGACTCTGGGGCCAACGTCCTGACTTTC. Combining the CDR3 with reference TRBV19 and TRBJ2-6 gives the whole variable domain DGGITQSPKYLFRKEGQNVTLSCEQNLNHDAMYWYRQDPGQGLRLIYYSQIVNDFQKGDIAEGYSVSREKKESFPLTVTSAQKNPTAFYLCASGDSGANVLTFGAGSRLTVL.

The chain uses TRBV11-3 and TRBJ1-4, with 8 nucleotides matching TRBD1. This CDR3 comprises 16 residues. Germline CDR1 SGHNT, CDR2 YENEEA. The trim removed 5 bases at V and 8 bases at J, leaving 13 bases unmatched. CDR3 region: CASSTYGQGGGEKLFF. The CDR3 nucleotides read TGTGCCAGCAGCACGTATGGACAGGGCGGAGGGGAAAAACTGTTTTTT.

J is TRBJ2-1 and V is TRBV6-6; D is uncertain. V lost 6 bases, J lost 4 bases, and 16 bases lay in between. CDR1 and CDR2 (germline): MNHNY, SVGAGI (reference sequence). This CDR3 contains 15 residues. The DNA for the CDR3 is TGTGCCAGCAGCCGACCCGGCAGAGGATACAATGAGCAGTTCTTC. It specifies CASSRPGRGYNEQFF.

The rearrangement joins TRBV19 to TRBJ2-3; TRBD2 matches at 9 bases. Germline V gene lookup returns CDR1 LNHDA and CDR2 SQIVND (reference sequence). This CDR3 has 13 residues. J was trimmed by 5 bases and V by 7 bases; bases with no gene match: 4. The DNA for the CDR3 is TGTGCCAGTAAGACTAGCGGAGTAGATACGCAGTATTTT. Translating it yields CASKTSGVDTQYF.

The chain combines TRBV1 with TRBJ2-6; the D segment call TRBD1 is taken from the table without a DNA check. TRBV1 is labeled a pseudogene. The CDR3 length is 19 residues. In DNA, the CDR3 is TGCACCAGCAGCCAAGATGGCCTTGGCCCGCCTTCTGGGGCCAACGTCCTGACTTTC. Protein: CTSSQDGLGPPSGANVLTF.

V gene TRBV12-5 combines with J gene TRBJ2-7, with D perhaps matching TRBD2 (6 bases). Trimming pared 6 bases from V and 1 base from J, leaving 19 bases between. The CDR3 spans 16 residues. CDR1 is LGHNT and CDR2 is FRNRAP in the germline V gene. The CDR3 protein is CASGPWPSDLSYEQYF. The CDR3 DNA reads TGTGCTAGTGGCCCCTGGCCTAGCGATTTGTCCTACGAGCAGTACTTC. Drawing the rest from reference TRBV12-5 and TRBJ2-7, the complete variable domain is DARVTQTPRHKVTEMGQEVTMRCQPILGHNTVFWYRQTMMQGLELLAYFRNRAPLDDSGMPKDRFSAEMPDATLATLKIQPSEPRDSAVYFCASGPWPSDLSYEQYFGPGTRLTVT.

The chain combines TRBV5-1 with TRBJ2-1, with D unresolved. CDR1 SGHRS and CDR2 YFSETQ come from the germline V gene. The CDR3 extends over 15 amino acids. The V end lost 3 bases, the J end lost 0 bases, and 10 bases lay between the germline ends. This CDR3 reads CASSSRRSSYNEQFF. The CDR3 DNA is TGCGCCAGCAGCTCCCGACGGAGCTCCTACAATGAGCAGTTCTTC.

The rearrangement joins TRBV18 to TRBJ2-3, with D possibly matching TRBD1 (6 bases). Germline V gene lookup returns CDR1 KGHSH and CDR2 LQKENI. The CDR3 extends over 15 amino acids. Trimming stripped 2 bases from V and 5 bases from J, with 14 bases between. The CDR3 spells CASSPSYRAVDTQYF. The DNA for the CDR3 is TGTGCCAGCTCACCAAGCTACAGGGCAGTAGATACGCAGTATTTT. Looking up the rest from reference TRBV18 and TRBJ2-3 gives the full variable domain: NAGVMQNPRHLVRRRGQEARLRCSPMKGHSHVYWYRQLPEEGLKFMVYLQKENIIDESGMPKERFSAEFPKEGPSILRIQQVVRGDSAAYFCASSPSYRAVDTQYFGPGTRLTVL.

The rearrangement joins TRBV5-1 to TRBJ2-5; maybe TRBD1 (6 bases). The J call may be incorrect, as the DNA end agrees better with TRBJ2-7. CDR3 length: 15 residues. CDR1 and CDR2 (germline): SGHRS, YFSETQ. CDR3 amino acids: CASSLTRDKAYEQYF. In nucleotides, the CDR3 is TGCGCCAGCAGCCTAACCCGGGACAAGGCCTACGAGCAGTACTTC.

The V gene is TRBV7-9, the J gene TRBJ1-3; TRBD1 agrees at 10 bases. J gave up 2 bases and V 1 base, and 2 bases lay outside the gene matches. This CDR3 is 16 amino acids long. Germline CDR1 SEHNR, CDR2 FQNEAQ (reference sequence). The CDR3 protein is CASSLVGQGAGNTIYF. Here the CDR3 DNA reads TGTGCCAGCAGCTTAGTAGGACAGGGGGCTGGAAACACCATATATTTT.

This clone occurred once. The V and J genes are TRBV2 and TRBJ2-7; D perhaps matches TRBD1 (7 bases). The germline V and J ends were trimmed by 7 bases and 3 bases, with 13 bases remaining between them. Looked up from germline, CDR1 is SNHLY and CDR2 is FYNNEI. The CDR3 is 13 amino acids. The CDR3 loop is CASKQGGIYEQYF. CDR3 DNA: TGTGCCAGCAAGCAGGGGGGAATCTACGAGCAGTACTTC.

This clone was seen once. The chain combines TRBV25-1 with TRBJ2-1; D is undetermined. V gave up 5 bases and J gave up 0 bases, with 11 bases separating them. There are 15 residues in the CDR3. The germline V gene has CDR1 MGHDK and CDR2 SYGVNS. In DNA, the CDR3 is TGTGCCAGCAGTAAGACTGAGAGCTCCTACAATGAGCAGTTCTTC. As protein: CASSKTESSYNEQFF. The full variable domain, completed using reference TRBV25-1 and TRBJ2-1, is EADIYQTPRYLVIGTGKKITLECSQTMGHDKMYWYQQDPGMELHLIHYSYGVNSTEKGDLSSESTVSRIRTEHFPLTLESARPSHTSQYLCASSKTESSYNEQFFGPGTRLTVL.

The CDR3 protein is CATSPGHTYEQYF. In nucleotides, the CDR3 is TGTGCCACCAGCCCGGGACATACCTACGAGCAGTACTTC. This chain uses TRBV15 with TRBJ2-7; D may be TRBD1 (6 bases). Germline V CDR1 and CDR2: LNHNV, YYDKDF (reference sequence). V was cut by 5 bases and J by 2 bases, with 10 bases left in between. This CDR3 is 13 amino acids long.

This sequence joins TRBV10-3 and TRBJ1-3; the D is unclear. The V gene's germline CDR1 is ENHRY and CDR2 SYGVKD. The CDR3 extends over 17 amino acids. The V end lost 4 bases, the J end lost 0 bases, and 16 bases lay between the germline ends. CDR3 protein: CAISGAPASFSGNTIYF. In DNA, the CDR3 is TGTGCCATCAGTGGGGCTCCTGCTTCGTTCTCTGGAAACACCATATATTTT.